The 24 T cell receptor beta chains given below trace back to one sample, sequenced in a study of blood T cell repertoires in COVID-19. Clones were sequenced by immunoSEQ multiplex PCR, and TCRdb holds only the in-frame ones, with some missing. The table includes fewer than 350,000 clones, 75% to 90% detected once. Sequences were obtained from peripheral blood. The receptors stem from a woman aged 25 to 39 who had recovered from COVID-19.

The chain uses TRBV5-6 and TRBJ1-1; 7 bases map to TRBD1. The CDR3 has 16 amino acids. The trim removed 0 bases at V and 1 base at J, leaving 6 bases unmatched. Germline V CDR1 and CDR2: SGHDT, YYEEEE. The CDR3 reads CASSLGRGRWNTEAFF. As DNA, the CDR3 is TGTGCCAGCAGCTTGGGGAGGGGGCGATGGAACACTGAAGCTTTCTTT. Variable domain in full (rest from reference TRBV5-6 and TRBJ1-1): DAGVTQSPTHLIKTRGQQVTLRCSPKSGHDTVSWYQQALGQGPQFIFQYYEEEERQRGNFPDRFSGHQFPNYSSELNVNALLLGDSALYLCASSLGRGRWNTEAFFGQGTRLTVV.

The J gene is TRBJ2-1, the V gene TRBV5-1; 8 bases are a match to TRBD1. This CDR3 is built from 14 residues. Germline values: CDR1 SGHRS, CDR2 YFSETQ. After removal of 3 bases from V and 5 bases from J, the junction contained 4 bases not matched to a gene. CDR3 bases: TGCGCCAGCAGCTCGGGACAGGAAGACAATGAGCAGTTCTTC. It translates to CASSSGQEDNEQFF. Based on the CDR3 plus reference TRBV5-1 and TRBJ2-1, the full variable domain is KAGVTQTPRYLIKTRGQQVTLSCSPISGHRSVSWYQQTPGQGLQFLFEYFSETQRNKGNFPGRFSGRQFSNSRSEMNVSTLELGDSALYLCASSSGQEDNEQFFGPGTRLTVL.

V is TRBV18 and J is TRBJ1-3; possibly TRBD1 for D (6 bases). The CDR3 is 14 amino acids. The germline V gene encodes CDR1 KGHSH and CDR2 LQKENI. Trimming shortened V by 8 bases and J by 0 bases, and 11 bases separated the two germline ends. CDR3 region: CASEQGSSGNTIYF. Written as DNA, the CDR3 is TGTGCCAGCGAGCAGGGGAGCTCTGGAAACACCATATATTTT.

V and J are TRBV5-1 and TRBJ2-1; D gene unclear. CDR1 SGHRS and CDR2 YFSETQ come from the germline V gene. This CDR3 comprises 14 residues. V gave up 2 bases and J gave up 5 bases, with 11 bases separating them. CDR3 in amino acids: CASSFLTSDNEQFF. The CDR3 DNA reads TGCGCCAGCAGCTTTCTAACGTCGGACAATGAGCAGTTCTTC.

In its sample, this clone was seen a few times. V is TRBV12-3 or TRBV12-4 and J is TRBJ1-5, with 9 bases fitting TRBD1. The J segment lost 7 bases and the V segment lost 6 bases, leaving 4 bases of the junction unmatched. This CDR3 spans 13 amino acids. CDR3 region: CASRGTGTQPQHF. CDR3 DNA sequence: TGTGCCAGCAGGGGGACAGGGACACAGCCCCAGCATTTT.

The V gene is TRBV12-3 or TRBV12-4, the J gene TRBJ2-5; maybe TRBD2 (6 bases). CDR3 length: 13 residues. Trimming cost V 5 bases and J 2 bases, with 9 bases left between them. The CDR3 here is CASSATRQETQYF. DNA of the CDR3: TGTGCCAGCAGTGCGACTAGACAAGAGACCCAGTACTTC.

The J gene is TRBJ2-5, the V gene TRBV12-3 or TRBV12-4; no clear D. Trimming took 6 bases from V and 5 from J, leaving 13 bases between them. CDR3 length equals 13 residues. The CDR3, as DNA: TGTGCCAGCAGCTCCCCGCGGAGCGAGACCCAGTACTTC. Its translation is CASSSPRSETQYF.

This clone was picked up one time. The chain uses TRBV11-2 and TRBJ2-5; 7 bases are shared with TRBD1. Germline CDR1 SGHAT, CDR2 FQNNGV. The CDR3 is 14 residues long. After removal of 3 bases from V and 2 bases from J, the junction contained 3 bases not matched to a gene. CDR3 sequence: CASSFQGQQETQYF. The CDR3 DNA sequence: TGTGCCAGCAGCTTCCAGGGACAGCAAGAGACCCAGTACTTC.

The rearrangement uses TRBV5-6 and TRBJ1-3, with unresolved D. The V gene's germline CDR1 is SGHDT and CDR2 YYEEEE. With 2 bases removed from V and 0 bases from J, the gap between germline ends came to 9 bases. This CDR3 is built from 15 residues. The DNA of the CDR3 is TGTGCCAGCAGCTTCGGTAGATCCTCTGGAAACACCATATATTTT. The encoded protein is CASSFGRSSGNTIYF.

V gene TRBV6-5 combines with J gene TRBJ2-3; maybe TRBD1 (6 bases). This CDR3 spans 14 amino acids. Germline lookup yields CDR1 MNHEY and CDR2 SVGAGI. Trimming removed 4 bases from V and 3 bases from J, with 11 bases in between. The chain's CDR3 is CASSSLGATDTQYF. Here the CDR3 DNA reads TGTGCCAGCAGTTCATTGGGGGCTACAGATACGCAGTATTTT.

The chain combines TRBV28 with TRBJ1-1; D is perhaps TRBD1 (6 bases). V gave up 4 bases and J gave up 5 bases, with 17 bases separating them. Germline V lookup: CDR1 MDHEN, CDR2 SYDVKM. This CDR3 region has 15 residues. CDR3 sequence (DNA): TGTGCCAGCAGTTCAACCCCCGGGCAGGGGACTGAAGCTTTCTTT. As protein: CASSSTPGQGTEAFF.

Comments on this clone: One end of the junction fails to match germline, which may point to a read error. The chain combines TRBV7-2 with TRBJ2-1; D is perhaps TRBD2 (5 bases). Germline CDR1 and CDR2: SGHTA and FQGNSA. The CDR3 consists of 15 residues. The CDR3, as DNA: TGTGCCAGCAGCCTAGCTCCCACTAGGTACAATGAGCAGTTCTTC. Translated: CASSLAPTRYNEQFF.

The J gene is TRBJ1-1, the V gene TRBV16; 11 nucleotides match TRBD1. Unmatched junction bases numbered 1, after V lost 0 bases and J lost 10 bases. The germline gives CDR1 KGHSY, CDR2 FQNENV. The CDR3 has 13 amino acids. CDR3 nucleotide sequence: TGTGCCAGCAGCCAATCTGGGACAGGGGGAGCTTTCTTT. Its protein is CASSQSGTGGAFF.

This clone was observed once. The chain recombines TRBV28 with TRBJ2-1; D gene unclear. Per germline, CDR1 MDHEN and CDR2 SYDVKM. V lost 4 bases and J 10 bases, leaving 11 bases between the germline ends. This CDR3 region has 12 residues. This CDR3 reads CASSSVLEEQFF. CDR3 DNA: TGTGCCAGCAGTTCCGTTCTAGAAGAGCAGTTCTTC.

The V gene is TRBV28, the J gene TRBJ1-4, with D unresolved. Trimming removed 6 bases from V and 11 bases from J, with 10 bases in between. CDR3 length: 11 amino acids. Germline V gives CDR1 MDHEN, CDR2 SYDVKM. The CDR3 DNA sequence: TGTGCCAGCAGCTTGAAGCGGAAACTGTTTTTT. Encoded protein: CASSLKRKLFF.

The chain couples TRBV18 to TRBJ1-1; TRBD1 aligns across 8 bases. This CDR3 region has 15 residues. The V gene end was trimmed by 6 bases and the J gene end by 5 bases; junction bases not matched to a gene: 11. Germline values: CDR1 KGHSH, CDR2 LQKENI. CDR3 amino acids: CASSPYTDRATEAFF. CDR3 coding DNA: TGTGCCAGCTCCCCCTACACGGACAGGGCAACTGAAGCTTTCTTT.

This sequence joins TRBV6-2 or TRBV6-3 and TRBJ2-2; D possibly uses TRBD1 or TRBD2 (5 bases each). Germline V gene data show CDR1 as MNHEY and CDR2 as SVGEGT. This CDR3 is built from 14 residues. With 6 bases removed from V and 0 bases from J, the gap between germline ends came to 8 bases. The CDR3 is CASSGASNTGELFF. CDR3 DNA: TGTGCCAGCAGCGGGGCCTCGAACACCGGGGAGCTGTTTTTT.

The chain couples TRBV28 to TRBJ2-5; 7 bases align to TRBD1. With V trimmed by 5 bases and J by 5 bases, 8 bases remained unmatched. Per germline, CDR1 MDHEN and CDR2 SYDVKM. The CDR3 consists of 14 residues. DNA for the CDR3: TGTGCCAGCAGTGAAACAGGGGAGTATGAGACCCAGTACTTC. It translates to CASSETGEYETQYF.

Here the CDR3 DNA reads TGTGCCAGCAGCCAACAGGGATCCACAGATACGCAGTATTTT. Translation: CASSQQGSTDTQYF. This sequence joins TRBV6-4 and TRBJ2-3; TRBD1 is a possible D gene (6 bases). V dropped 6 bases and J dropped 2 bases, with 12 bases sitting between them. The CDR3 loop spans 14 amino acids. Germline V gene lookup returns CDR1 MRHNA and CDR2 SNTAGT.

Here the CDR3 DNA reads TGTGCCACCAGCTCAGACAGCCAGAACACTGAAGCTTTCTTT. Its protein product is CATSSDSQNTEAFF. The V gene is TRBV15, the J gene TRBJ1-1; a possible D gene is TRBD1 (5 bases). Germline V CDR1 and CDR2: LNHNV, YYDKDF (reference sequence). CDR3 length equals 14 residues. The V end lost 5 bases, the J end lost 1 base, and 11 bases lay between the germline ends.

This chain links TRBV5-6 with TRBJ1-6; 10 positions match TRBD1. CDR3 length: 14 amino acids. Losses at the gene ends were 6 bases for V and 7 bases for J; bases not matched to a gene: 4. In germline, CDR1 is SGHDT, CDR2 YYEEEE. The CDR3 sequence: CASTRGQGNSPLHF. Here the CDR3 DNA reads TGTGCCAGCACTAGGGGACAGGGGAATTCACCCCTCCACTTT.

The rearrangement uses TRBV30 and TRBJ2-1; D gene ambiguous. There are 11 residues in the CDR3. V lost 2 bases, J lost 13 bases, and 12 bases lay in between. Germline V CDR1 and CDR2: GTSNPN, SVGIG (reference sequence). The CDR3 loop reads CAWSPPGPQFF. The CDR3 region has the DNA TGTGCCTGGAGTCCTCCCGGTCCCCAGTTCTTC.

The rearrangement links TRBV7-9 to TRBJ2-1; D gene unclear. The CDR3 contains 15 residues. Germline V gene lookup returns CDR1 SEHNR and CDR2 FQNEAQ (reference sequence). Trimming stripped 0 bases from V and 0 bases from J, with 6 bases between. For the CDR3, the DNA is TGTGCCAGCAGCTTAGCCCTCAGCTCCTACAATGAGCAGTTCTTC. Amino acid sequence: CASSLALSSYNEQFF.

The V and J genes are TRBV11-2 and TRBJ2-7; 7 nucleotides align to TRBD2. Looked up from germline, CDR1 is SGHAT and CDR2 is FQNNGV. J gave up 0 bases and V 4 bases, and 3 bases lay outside the gene matches. The CDR3 spans 14 residues. This CDR3 reads CASSSTGGSYEQYF. CDR3 in DNA: TGTGCCAGCAGCTCCACGGGGGGCTCCTACGAGCAGTACTTC.